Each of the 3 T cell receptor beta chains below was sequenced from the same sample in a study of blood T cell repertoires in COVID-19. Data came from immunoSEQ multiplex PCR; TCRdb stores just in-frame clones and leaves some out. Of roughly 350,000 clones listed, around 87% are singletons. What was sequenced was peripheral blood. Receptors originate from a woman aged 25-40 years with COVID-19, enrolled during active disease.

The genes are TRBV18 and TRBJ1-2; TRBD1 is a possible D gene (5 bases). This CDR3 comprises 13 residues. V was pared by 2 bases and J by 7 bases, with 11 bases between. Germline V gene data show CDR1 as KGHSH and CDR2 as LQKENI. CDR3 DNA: TGTGCCAGCTCACCATCGGACACTCGTGGCTACACCTTC. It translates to CASSPSDTRGYTF.

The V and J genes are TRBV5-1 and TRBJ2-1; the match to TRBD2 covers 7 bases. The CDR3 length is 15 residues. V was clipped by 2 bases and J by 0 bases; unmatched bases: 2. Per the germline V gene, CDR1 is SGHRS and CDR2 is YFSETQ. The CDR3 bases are TGCGCCAGCAGCTTCCGGACTAGCTCCTACAATGAGCAGTTCTTC. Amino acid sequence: CASSFRTSSYNEQFF.

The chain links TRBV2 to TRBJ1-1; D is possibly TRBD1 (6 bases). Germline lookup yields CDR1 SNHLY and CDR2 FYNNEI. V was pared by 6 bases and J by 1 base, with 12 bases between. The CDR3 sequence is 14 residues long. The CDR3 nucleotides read TGTGCCAGCAGATCGGACAGACAGAACACTGAAGCTTTCTTT. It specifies CASRSDRQNTEAFF.